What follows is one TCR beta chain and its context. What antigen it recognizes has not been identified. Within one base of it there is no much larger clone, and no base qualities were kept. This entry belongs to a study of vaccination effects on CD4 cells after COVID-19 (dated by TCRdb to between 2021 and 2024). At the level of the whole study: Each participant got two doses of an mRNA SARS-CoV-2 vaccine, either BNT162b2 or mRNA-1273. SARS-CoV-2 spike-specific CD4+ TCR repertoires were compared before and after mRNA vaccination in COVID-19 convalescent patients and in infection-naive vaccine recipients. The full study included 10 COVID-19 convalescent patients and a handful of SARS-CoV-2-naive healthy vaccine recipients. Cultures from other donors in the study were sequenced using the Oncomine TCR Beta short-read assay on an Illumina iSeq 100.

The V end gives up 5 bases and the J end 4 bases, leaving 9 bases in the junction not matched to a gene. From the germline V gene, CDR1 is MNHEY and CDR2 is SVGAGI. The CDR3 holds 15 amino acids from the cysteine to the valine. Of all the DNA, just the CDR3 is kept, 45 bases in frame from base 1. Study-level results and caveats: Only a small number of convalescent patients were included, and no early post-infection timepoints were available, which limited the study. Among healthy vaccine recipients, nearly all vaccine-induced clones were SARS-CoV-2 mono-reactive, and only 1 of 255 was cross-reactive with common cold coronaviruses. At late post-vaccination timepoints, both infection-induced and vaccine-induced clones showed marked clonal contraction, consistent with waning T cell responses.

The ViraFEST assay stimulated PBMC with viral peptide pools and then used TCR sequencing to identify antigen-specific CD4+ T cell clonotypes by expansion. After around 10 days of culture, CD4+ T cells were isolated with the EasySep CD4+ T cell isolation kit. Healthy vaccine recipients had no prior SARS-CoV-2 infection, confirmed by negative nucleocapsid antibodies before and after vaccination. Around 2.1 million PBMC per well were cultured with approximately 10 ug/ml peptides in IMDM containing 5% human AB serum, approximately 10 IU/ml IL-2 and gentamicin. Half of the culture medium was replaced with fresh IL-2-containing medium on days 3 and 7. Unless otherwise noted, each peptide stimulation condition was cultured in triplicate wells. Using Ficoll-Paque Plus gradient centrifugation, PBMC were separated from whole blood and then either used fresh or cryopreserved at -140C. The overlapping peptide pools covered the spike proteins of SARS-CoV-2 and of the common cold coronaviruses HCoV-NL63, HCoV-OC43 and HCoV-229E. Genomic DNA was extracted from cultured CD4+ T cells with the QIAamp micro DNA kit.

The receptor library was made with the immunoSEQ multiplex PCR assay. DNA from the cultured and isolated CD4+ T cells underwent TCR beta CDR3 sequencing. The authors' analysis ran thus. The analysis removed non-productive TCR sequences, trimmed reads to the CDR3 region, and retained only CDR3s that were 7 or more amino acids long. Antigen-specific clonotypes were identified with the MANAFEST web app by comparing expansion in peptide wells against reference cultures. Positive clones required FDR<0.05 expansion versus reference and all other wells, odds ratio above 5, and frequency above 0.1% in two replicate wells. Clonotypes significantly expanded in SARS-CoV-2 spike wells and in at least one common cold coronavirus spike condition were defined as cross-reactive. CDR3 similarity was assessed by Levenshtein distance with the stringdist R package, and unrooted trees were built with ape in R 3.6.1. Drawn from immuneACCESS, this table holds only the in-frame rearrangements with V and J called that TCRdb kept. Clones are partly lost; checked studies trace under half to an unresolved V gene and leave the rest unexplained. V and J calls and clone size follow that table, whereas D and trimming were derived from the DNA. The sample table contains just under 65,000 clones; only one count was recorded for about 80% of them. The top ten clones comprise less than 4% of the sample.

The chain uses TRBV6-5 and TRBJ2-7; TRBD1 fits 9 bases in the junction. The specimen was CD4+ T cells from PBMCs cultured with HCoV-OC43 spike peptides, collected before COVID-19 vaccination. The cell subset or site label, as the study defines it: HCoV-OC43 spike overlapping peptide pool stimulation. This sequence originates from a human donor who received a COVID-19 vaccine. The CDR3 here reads CASSPRTDRGYEQYV. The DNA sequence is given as TGTGCCAGCAGTCCCCGGACCGACAGGGGGTACGAGCAGTACGTC.